This entry is about one T cell receptor (beta chain). What it binds is not known. Trimming cost V 2 bases and J 3 bases, with 7 bases left between them. CDR1 is KGHSH, CDR2 LQKENI, per germline. This CDR3 has 13 amino acids. Use of 60 Vbeta and 13 Jbeta primers characterized the PCR. Clones were read by immunoSEQ multiplex PCR, and TCRdb kept only the in-frame ones, dropping some. The sample gives roughly 150,000 clones, roughly four fifths of which show up once; less than 5% is in the top ten. The sample comes from a study of cytomegalovirus exposure and HLA in healthy donors. General study points: In a later analysis, TCR beta V- and J-gene trimming showed a link to a missense DCLRE1C variant.

The material sequenced was PBMCs. The genes are TRBV18 and TRBJ2-5; possibly TRBD1 for D (6 bases). The origin of this receptor is a man in his forties or fifties in good health and CMV-seropositive. CDR3 coding DNA: TGTGCCAGCTCACCAGGGGACAAAGAGACCCAGTACTTC. Translated: CASSPGDKETQYF.